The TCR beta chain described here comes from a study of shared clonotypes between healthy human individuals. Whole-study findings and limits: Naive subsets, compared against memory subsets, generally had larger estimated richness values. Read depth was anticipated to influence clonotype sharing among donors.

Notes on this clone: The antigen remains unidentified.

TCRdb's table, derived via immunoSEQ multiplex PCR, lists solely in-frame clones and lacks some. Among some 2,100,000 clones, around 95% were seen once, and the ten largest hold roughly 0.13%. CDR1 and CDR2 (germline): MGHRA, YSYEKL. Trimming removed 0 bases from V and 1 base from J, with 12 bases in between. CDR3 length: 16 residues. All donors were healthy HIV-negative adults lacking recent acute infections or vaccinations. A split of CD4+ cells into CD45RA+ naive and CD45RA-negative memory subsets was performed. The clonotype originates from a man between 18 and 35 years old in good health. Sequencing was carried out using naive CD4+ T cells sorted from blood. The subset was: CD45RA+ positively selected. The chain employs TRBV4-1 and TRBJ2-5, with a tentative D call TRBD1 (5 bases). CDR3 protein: CASSQDRQTSQETQYF. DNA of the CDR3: TGCGCCAGCAGCCAAGATAGACAGACCTCCCAAGAGACCCAGTACTTC.